The clone carrying this T cell receptor beta chain was counted a few times. The antigen is not known. The data originate from a study of blood T cells in healthy people across ages. About the study: Template switching picked up about one barcoded beta molecule for each two T cells.

Points from the study as a whole: A strong correlation between TCR beta diversity and naive T cell percentage was seen. It was not possible, with unsorted PBMCs, to conclusively compare naive and antigen-experienced cells.

RNA extraction gave at least 5 micrograms of total RNA per sample. V trimming: 3 bases; J trimming: 13 bases; junction bases outside the gene matches: 11. Germline V CDR1 and CDR2: SGHVS, FQNEAQ. This CDR3 has 14 residues. Through a sample-barcoded 5' primer and a J-beta primer mix, a second PCR was run for roughly 6 to 12 cycles. TCRdb re-called the 5' RACE reads through MiXCR, storing one row per CDR3 protein. The repertoire consists of some 900,000 distinct CDR3 sequences, with less than 35% occurring once and the leading ten covering about 18%. Sequenced input: blood. This receptor was taken from an elderly woman in good health. The chain recombines TRBV7-8 with TRBJ2-4, with TRBD2 matching over 8 bases. The CDR3, as DNA: TGTGCCAGCAGCTTCGCCGGGGGGGCTAGGGAGCAGTACTTC. Protein product: CASSFAGGAREQYF.